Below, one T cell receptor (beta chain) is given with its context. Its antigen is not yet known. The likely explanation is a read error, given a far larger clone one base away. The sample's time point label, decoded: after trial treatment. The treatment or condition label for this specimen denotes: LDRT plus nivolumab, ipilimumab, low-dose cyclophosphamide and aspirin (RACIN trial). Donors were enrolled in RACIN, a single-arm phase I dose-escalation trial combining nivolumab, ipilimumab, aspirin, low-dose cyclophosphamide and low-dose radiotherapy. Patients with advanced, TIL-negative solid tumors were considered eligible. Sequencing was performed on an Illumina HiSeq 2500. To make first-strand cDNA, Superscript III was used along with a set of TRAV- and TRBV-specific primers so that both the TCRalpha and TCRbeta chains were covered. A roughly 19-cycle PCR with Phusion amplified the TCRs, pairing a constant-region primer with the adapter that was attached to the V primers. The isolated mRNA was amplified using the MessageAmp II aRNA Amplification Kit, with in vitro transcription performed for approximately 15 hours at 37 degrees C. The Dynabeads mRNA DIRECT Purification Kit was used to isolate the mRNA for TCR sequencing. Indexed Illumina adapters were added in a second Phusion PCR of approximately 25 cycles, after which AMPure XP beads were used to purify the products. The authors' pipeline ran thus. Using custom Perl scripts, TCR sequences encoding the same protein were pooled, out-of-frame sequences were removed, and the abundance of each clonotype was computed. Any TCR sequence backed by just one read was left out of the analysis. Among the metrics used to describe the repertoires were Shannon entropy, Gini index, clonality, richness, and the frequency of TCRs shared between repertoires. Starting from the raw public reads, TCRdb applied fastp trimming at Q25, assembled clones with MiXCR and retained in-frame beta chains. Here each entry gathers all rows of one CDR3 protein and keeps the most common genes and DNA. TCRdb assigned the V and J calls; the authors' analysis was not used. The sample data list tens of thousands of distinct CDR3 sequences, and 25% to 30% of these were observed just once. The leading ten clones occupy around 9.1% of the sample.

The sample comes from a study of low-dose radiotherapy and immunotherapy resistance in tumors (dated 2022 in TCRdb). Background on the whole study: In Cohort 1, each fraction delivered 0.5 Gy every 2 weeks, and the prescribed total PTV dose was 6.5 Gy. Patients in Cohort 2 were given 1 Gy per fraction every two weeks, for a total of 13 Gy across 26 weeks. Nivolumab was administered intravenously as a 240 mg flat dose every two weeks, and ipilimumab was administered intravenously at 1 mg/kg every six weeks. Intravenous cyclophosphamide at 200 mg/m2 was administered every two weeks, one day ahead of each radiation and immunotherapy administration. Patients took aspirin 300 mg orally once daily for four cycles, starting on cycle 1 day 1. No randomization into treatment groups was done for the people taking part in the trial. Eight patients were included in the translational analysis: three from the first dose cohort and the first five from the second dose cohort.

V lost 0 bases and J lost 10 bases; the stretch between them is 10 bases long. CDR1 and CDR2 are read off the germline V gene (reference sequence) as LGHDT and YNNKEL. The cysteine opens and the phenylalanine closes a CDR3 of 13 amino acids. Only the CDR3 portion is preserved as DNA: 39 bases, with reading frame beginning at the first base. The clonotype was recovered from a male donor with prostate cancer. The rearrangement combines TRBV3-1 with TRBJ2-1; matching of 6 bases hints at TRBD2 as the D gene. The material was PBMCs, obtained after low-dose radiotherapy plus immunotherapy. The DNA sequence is TGTGCCAGCAGCCAAGATGCGGGGAACGAGCAGTTCTTC. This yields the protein CASSQDAGNEQFF.